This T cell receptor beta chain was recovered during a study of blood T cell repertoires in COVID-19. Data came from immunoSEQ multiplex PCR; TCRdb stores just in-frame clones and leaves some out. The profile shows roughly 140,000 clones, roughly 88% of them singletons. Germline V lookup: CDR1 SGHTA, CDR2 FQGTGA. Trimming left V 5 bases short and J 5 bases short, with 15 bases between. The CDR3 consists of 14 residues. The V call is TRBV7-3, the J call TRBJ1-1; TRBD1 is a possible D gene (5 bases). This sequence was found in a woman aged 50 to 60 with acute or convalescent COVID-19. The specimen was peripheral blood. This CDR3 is CASSPRAGLTEAFF. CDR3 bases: TGTGCCAGCAGCCCCAGAGCAGGGTTGACTGAAGCTTTCTTT.